The 23 T cell receptor beta chains listed next were all sequenced from one sample in a study of vaccination and CD4 T cells after COVID-19. With the Oncomine TCR Beta short-read assay, DNA from cultured CD4+ T cells was sequenced. TCRdb re-analysed the PCR reads in MiXCR, keeping a single row per CDR3 protein. This table holds about 15,000 distinct CDR3 sequences, roughly 49% found once. Treatment reported: approximately 11-day PBMC culture with coronavirus spike peptide pools or control peptides (ViraFEST assay). Antigens of these TCRs are unknown. The sequences come from CD4+ T cells from blood, cultured in vitro, collected before SARS-CoV-2 vaccination. These receptor sequences come from a human donor who had recovered from COVID-19.

CDR3 residues: CSARDFLGGPGDEQFF. The CDR3 DNA is TGCAGTGCTAGAGATTTCCTTGGGGGGCCGGGGGATGAGCAGTTCTTC. The V call is TRBV20-1, the J call TRBJ2-1, with D perhaps given as TRBD1 or TRBD2 (6 bases each). CDR3 length: 16 amino acids. Between the trimmed V and J ends, which lost 0 bases and 8 bases, there was a span of 20 bases. Germline loops: CDR1 DFQATT, CDR2 SNEGSKA (reference sequence).

This clonotype was seen more than once but under ten times. CDR3 amino acids: CASSDQRHLSGANVLTF. The CDR3 coding sequence is TGTGCCAGCAGTGACCAAAGACATTTGTCGGGGGCCAACGTCCTGACTTTC. The gene calls are TRBV25-1 and TRBJ2-6; D remains unclear. The CDR3 is 17 amino acids. Between the trimmed V and J ends, which lost 3 bases and 4 bases, there was a span of 16 bases. CDR1 is MGHDK, CDR2 SYGVNS, per germline.

The chain combines TRBV5-4 with TRBJ1-6, with a weak D call TRBD1 (5 bases). The CDR3 is made up of 14 amino acids. Germline CDR1 SGHNT, CDR2 YYREEE (reference sequence). V lost 9 bases, J lost 7 bases, and 17 bases lay in between. The CDR3 DNA sequence: TGTGCCACCAACACCGGGACCGTAAATTCACCCCTCCACTTT. It specifies CATNTGTVNSPLHF.

This clonotype was seen only once. Relative to the germline gene, one junction end is altered; a read error may explain this. The chain is built from TRBV24-1 and TRBJ2-1; no definite D call. From germline, CDR1 is KGHDR and CDR2 SFDVKD. This CDR3 spans 16 amino acids. CDR3 region: CAISDPTAASNNEQFF. Here the CDR3 DNA reads TGTGCCATCAGTGACCCCACGGCAGCCTCCAACAATGAGCAGTTCTTC.

The gene calls are TRBV20-1 and TRBJ2-7; 9 bases line up with TRBD2. Germline trimming cut 0 bases from V and 6 bases from J; bases unmatched to any gene: 9. CDR1 is DFQATT, CDR2 SNEGSKA, per germline (reference sequence). The CDR3 contains 15 residues. The DNA for the CDR3 is TGCAGTGCTAGAGATCCCCTAGCGGGATCGGGCGAGCAGTACTTC. Its translation: CSARDPLAGSGEQYF.

V gene TRBV11-1 combines with J gene TRBJ2-7; D is unclear. The end of the DNA fits TRBJ2-5 better, so the J call may be wrong. The CDR3 length is 11 residues. Germline assignment: CDR1 SGHAT and CDR2 FQDESV (reference sequence). In nucleotides, the CDR3 is TGTGCCAGCAGCTTAGGCGGGACCCAGTACTTC. Amino acids: CASSLGGTQYF.

In this sample, this clonotype turned up a few times. The chain employs TRBV6-1 and TRBJ1-5, with TRBD1 identical over 8 bases. The CDR3 extends over 13 amino acids. CDR1 MNHNS and CDR2 SASEGT come from the germline V gene. Germline trimming cut 6 bases from V and 7 bases from J; bases unmatched to any gene: 5. The CDR3 reads CASSRDRSQPQHF. The CDR3 nucleotides read TGTGCCAGCAGCAGGGACAGGTCGCAGCCCCAGCATTTT.

The gene calls are TRBV19 and TRBJ1-1; 9 positions match TRBD1. This CDR3 has 13 residues. Germline V gene lookup returns CDR1 LNHDA and CDR2 SQIVND (reference sequence). V shed 6 bases, J shed 3 bases, and the junction held 2 bases outside the gene matches. The CDR3 region has the DNA TGTGCCAGTAGGAGACAGGGGGACACTGAAGCTTTCTTT. Its protein product is CASRRQGDTEAFF.

This clonotype was observed a handful of times. The genes are TRBV20-1 and TRBJ1-2; no reliable D call. The CDR3 spans 13 residues. Germline CDR1 and CDR2: DFQATT and SNEGSKA (reference sequence). V lost 7 bases and J lost 0, with 12 bases in between. CDR3 in DNA: TGCAGTGGGTCTGAGAATCCTAACTATGGCTACACCTTC. It is translated as CSGSENPNYGYTF.

V gene TRBV30 combines with J gene TRBJ1-5; unclear D gene. V gave up 2 bases and J gave up 2 bases, with 13 bases separating them. Germline CDR1 reads GTSNPN; CDR2 reads SVGIG (reference sequence). This CDR3 is 15 amino acids long. The CDR3 DNA reads as TGTGCCTGGAGTACTTCAAAGTTGGGCAATCAGCCCCAGCATTTT. Its protein product is CAWSTSKLGNQPQHF.

V gene TRBV14 combines with J gene TRBJ1-2; 8 bases are shared with TRBD1. The CDR3 spans 14 residues. With V trimmed by 6 bases and J by 5 bases, 8 bases remained unmatched. Looked up from germline, CDR1 is SGHDN and CDR2 is FVKESK. CDR3 amino acids: CASRAGGAGYGYTF. CDR3 DNA sequence: TGTGCCAGCAGAGCAGGGGGCGCAGGGTATGGCTACACCTTC. The full variable domain, its missing parts supplied by reference TRBV14 and TRBJ1-2, is EAGVTQFPSHSVIEKGQTVTLRCDPISGHDNLYWYRRVMGKEIKFLLHFVKESKQDESGMPNNRFLAERTGGTYSTLKVQPAELEDSGVYFCASRAGGAGYGYTFGSGTRLTVV.

This clonotype appeared a few times. V gene TRBV27 combines with J gene TRBJ1-5; D might be TRBD1 (5 bases). CDR3 size: 14 residues. Trimming took off 0 bases at V and 9 bases at J, with 12 bases between the two ends. The germline gives CDR1 MNHEY, CDR2 SMNVEV (reference sequence). This CDR3 is CASSLSQGVWPQHF. In DNA form, the CDR3 reads TGTGCCAGCAGTTTATCGCAGGGTGTCTGGCCCCAGCATTTT.

The chain has TRBV21-1 and TRBJ1-1; TRBD1 is the table's D call, not checked against the DNA. TRBV21-1 is a documented pseudogene. The CDR3 sequence is 12 residues long. CDR3 protein: CAKQHRDREAFF. The CDR3 DNA is TGTGCTAAGCAGCACCGGGACAGGGAAGCTTTCTTT.

The chain has TRBV20-1 and TRBJ2-1, with D perhaps assigned TRBD1 or TRBD2 (6 bases each). CDR3 length equals 17 residues. V lost 5 bases and J lost 0, with 20 bases in between. Germline V gene data show CDR1 as DFQATT and CDR2 as SNEGSKA (reference sequence). CDR3 residues: CSAPLSRGHSSYNEQFF. The CDR3 DNA reads as TGCAGTGCTCCCCTATCCCGGGGGCACAGCTCCTACAATGAGCAGTTCTTC.

This clonotype was counted a few times. V is TRBV6-1 and J is TRBJ1-1; D is possibly TRBD1 (6 bases). CDR1 MNHNS and CDR2 SASEGT come from the germline V gene. There are 12 residues in the CDR3. The CDR3 nucleotides are TGTGCGGATAACAGGGCAGATACTGAAGCTTTCTTT. Protein: CADNRADTEAFF.

This chain uses TRBV5-4 with TRBJ2-7; D is ambiguous. V was shortened by 3 bases and J by 9 bases, with 16 bases between the two germline ends. The CDR3 length is 13 residues. Germline V gene data show CDR1 as SGHNT and CDR2 as YYREEE (reference sequence). The CDR3 nucleotides are TGTGCCAGCAGCTCGCCTTTAGGGTCTGGGCAGTACTTC. It specifies CASSSPLGSGQYF.

CDR3 coding DNA: TGTGCCAGCAGATCTTGGGGCGGGAGTGACACCGGGGAGCTGTTTTTT. It specifies CASRSWGGSDTGELFF. V is TRBV7-2 and J is TRBJ2-2, with 7 nucleotides matching TRBD2. The V segment lost 6 bases and the J segment 3 bases; nucleotides outside the gene matches: 10. Germline assignment: CDR1 SGHTA and CDR2 FQGNSA. CDR3 length: 16 residues.

In its sample, this clonotype was seen a few times. This rearrangement joins TRBV20-1 to TRBJ2-1, with 14 bases that match TRBD2. The CDR3 contains 16 residues. V shed 3 bases and J 5 bases; nucleotides not matched to a gene: 6. Germline V lookup: CDR1 DFQATT, CDR2 SNEGSKA (reference sequence). The CDR3 here is CSAREGLAGADNEQFF. CDR3 coding DNA: TGCAGTGCTAGGGAGGGACTAGCGGGAGCTGACAATGAGCAGTTCTTC.

The genes are TRBV7-2 and TRBJ1-1; 7 bases are a match to TRBD1. This CDR3 has 13 amino acids. CDR1 SGHTA and CDR2 FQGNSA come from the germline V gene. The trim removed 1 base at V and 7 bases at J, leaving 3 bases unmatched. The CDR3 reads CASSLDRQGEAFF. The CDR3 region has the DNA TGTGCCAGCAGCTTAGATAGACAGGGTGAAGCTTTCTTT.

In its sample, this clonotype was seen a few times. The chain couples TRBV2 to TRBJ2-5; TRBD2 matches 8 bases. The germline V gene encodes CDR1 SNHLY and CDR2 FYNNEI. Losses at the gene ends were 6 bases for V and 5 bases for J; bases not matched to a gene: 11. The CDR3 consists of 15 residues. This chain's CDR3 is CASSAQRAGAETQYF. In DNA form, the CDR3 reads TGTGCCAGCAGCGCCCAGCGAGCGGGAGCGGAGACCCAGTACTTC.

The J gene is TRBJ1-1, the V gene TRBV20-1; the D is unclear. V was trimmed by 2 bases and J by 4 bases, leaving 11 bases between them. The CDR3 spans 13 residues. The germline V gene encodes CDR1 DFQATT and CDR2 SNEGSKA (reference sequence). The CDR3 DNA reads as TGCAGTGCTAGAAATGGTACGAGCACTGAAGCTTTCTTT. Protein sequence: CSARNGTSTEAFF.

This clonotype showed up just a few times. The rearrangement uses TRBV28 and TRBJ2-3, with a possible D match to TRBD2 (6 bases). This CDR3 comprises 15 residues. Per the germline V gene, CDR1 is MDHEN and CDR2 is SYDVKM. V was shortened by 0 bases and J by 4 bases, with 11 bases between the two germline ends. CDR3 nucleotide sequence: TGTGCCAGCAGTTTATGGGGACTGGGGTCAGATACGCAGTATTTT. Residues: CASSLWGLGSDTQYF.

The V gene is TRBV29-1, the J gene TRBJ1-5, with 8 bases that match TRBD1. CDR1 is SQVTM, CDR2 ANQGSEA, per germline. Trimming removed 6 bases from V and 2 bases from J; junction bases left unmatched: 9. The CDR3 is 15 amino acids. The CDR3 DNA reads as TGCAGCGTGGAGATGGACAGGGTTGGCAATCAGCCCCAGCATTTT. Its protein product is CSVEMDRVGNQPQHF.